These T cell receptor beta chains were read from a single sample in a study of T-cell memory formation after mild COVID-19. TCRdb reanalysed the 5' RACE reads using MiXCR and keeps one entry per CDR3 protein. The top ten clones hold 23% of a sample with about 270,000 distinct CDR3 sequences, around 15% of them seen once. The sample comprised PBMCs or a T cell subset sorted from them (not recorded which). All receptors derive from a young man who had mild COVID-19 (a few samples of this study predate the infection). Cell type and time point are not known. CDR3s include the opening cysteine and the closing phenylalanine or tryptophan. D genes are given only for firm matches. Expanded clones are given a class, and other clones once, few, many or no size at all.

J gene | V gene | D gene | clone size | CDR3 protein | CDR3 DNA
TRBJ2-2 | TRBV4-3 | . | . | CASSPLRDARPGELFF | TGCGCCAGCAGCCCCCTTCGGGACGCACGACCCGGGGAGCTGTTTTTT
TRBJ2-5 | TRBV7-9 | TRBD1 | . | CASSRDSRQETQYF | TGTGCCAGCAGTCGGGACAGTCGACAAGAGACCCAGTACTTC
TRBJ2-3 | TRBV10-3 | TRBD2 | . | CATRTLAGGRGSTDTQYF | TGTGCCACCCGGACACTAGCGGGGGGGCGTGGAAGCACAGATACGCAGTATTTT
TRBJ1-1 | TRBV12-3/TRBV12-4 | . | many | CASSPTGLGTEAFF | TGTGCCAGCAGTCCTACAGGGTTGGGGACTGAAGCTTTCTTT
TRBJ1-2 | TRBV7-2 | . | . | CASSLDLWAGADGYTF | TGTGCCAGCAGCTTAGATCTCTGGGCAGGGGCGGATGGCTACACCTTC
TRBJ1-3 | TRBV15 | . | . | CATSRDWGPGNTIYF | TGTGCCACCAGCAGAGATTGGGGCCCTGGAAACACCATATATTTT
TRBJ1-1 | TRBV12-3/TRBV12-4 | TRBD1 | few | CASSTGTGAWDTEAFF | TGTGCCAGCAGTACAGGGACAGGGGCCTGGGACACTGAAGCTTTCTTT
TRBJ2-7 | TRBV4-1 | . | . | CASSPGPNYEQYF | TGCGCCAGCAGCCCGGGACCGAACTACGAGCAGTACTTC
TRBJ1-6 | TRBV20-1 | . | few | CSARDRQAQNNSPLHF | TGCAGTGCTAGAGATAGACAGGCCCAAAATAATTCACCCCTCCACTTT
TRBJ2-5 | TRBV18 | . | few | CASSPTTGLQETQYF | TGTGCCAGCTCACCAACGACAGGATTACAAGAGACCCAGTACTTC
TRBJ2-3 | TRBV12-3/TRBV12-4 | TRBD2 | . | CASNTAGGRDTQYF | TGTGCCAGCAATACGGCGGGGGGTAGGGATACGCAGTATTTT
TRBJ1-2 | TRBV20-1 | . | few | CSAYWRGKGYGYTF | TGCAGTGCCTACTGGAGGGGCAAAGGCTATGGCTACACCTTC
TRBJ2-7 | TRBV5-6 | . | once | CASKSYNDYEQYF | TGTGCCAGCAAATCTTATAATGACTACGAGCAGTACTTC
TRBJ2-5 | TRBV20-1 | TRBD2 | . | CSAREGTSGLGTQYF | TGCAGTGCTAGAGAGGGGACTAGCGGCCTCGGGACCCAGTACTTC
TRBJ1-1 | TRBV12-3/TRBV12-4 | . | many | CASSLQVNTEAFF | TGTGCCAGCAGTTTACAGGTGAACACTGAAGCTTTCTTT
TRBJ2-3 | TRBV4-1 | . | many | CASSLVAGITDTQYF | TGCGCCAGCAGCCTCGTGGCGGGGATCACAGATACGCAGTATTTT
TRBJ1-1 | TRBV7-3 | . | . | CASSIAGLTEAFF | TGTGCCAGCAGCATCGCAGGGTTGACTGAAGCTTTCTTT
TRBJ2-5 | TRBV4-1 | TRBD2 | many | CASSDTSGEETQYF | TGCGCCAGCAGCGATACTAGCGGCGAAGAGACCCAGTACTTC
TRBJ1-5 | TRBV6-5 | . | once | CASSPGTTTPQHF | TGTGCCAGCAGCCCAGGGACCACGACACCCCAGCATTTT
TRBJ1-1 | TRBV6-5 | . | few | CASSYRQGDTEAFF | TGTGCCAGCAGTTACAGGCAGGGAGACACTGAAGCTTTCTTT
TRBJ1-2 | TRBV5-1 | TRBD1 | many | CASSSQGANYGYTF | TGTGCCAGCAGCTCACAGGGGGCGAACTATGGCTACACCTTC
TRBJ2-1 | TRBV7-8 | . | few | CASGGLAVEQFF | TGTGCCAGCGGGGGACTGGCGGTTGAGCAGTTCTTC
TRBJ2-3 | TRBV11-2 | . | . | CASSLGIRQGTDTQYF | TGTGCCAGCAGCTTAGGTATTAGGCAGGGCACAGATACGCAGTATTTT
TRBJ2-1 | TRBV24-1 | . | few | CATSEPGGHNEQFF | TGTGCCACCAGTGAACCCGGGGGACACAATGAGCAGTTCTTC